These 30 T cell receptor beta chains were all obtained from the same sample, sequenced in a study of somatic mutations in cytotoxic T cells in rheumatoid arthritis. Measured with immunoSEQ multiplex PCR; TCRdb has only the in-frame clones, and not every one. The sample consists of around 15,000 clones, roughly 72% of them appearing once. The sequenced sample consisted of CD8+ T cells sorted from blood. All receptors derive from an adult with rheumatoid arthritis.

This clone came up once. This chain joins TRBV5-6 and TRBJ1-2; D call uncertain. Trimming left V 4 bases short and J 4 bases short, with 20 bases between. The CDR3 totals 16 residues. Germline CDR1 is SGHDT and CDR2 is YYEEEE. The CDR3 DNA reads as TGTGCCAGCAGCCCCTGGGTGAAGGGAAACCTCTATGGCTACACCTTC. As protein: CASSPWVKGNLYGYTF.

J is TRBJ1-1 and V is TRBV6-5, with unresolved D. Deletions cut 0 bases from V and 1 base from J, with 9 bases between. The CDR3 runs to 15 residues. Germline loops: CDR1 MNHEY, CDR2 SVGAGI. The CDR3 loop is CASSYSAAPNTEAFF. DNA of the CDR3: TGTGCCAGCAGTTACTCAGCCGCCCCGAACACTGAAGCTTTCTTT.

The chain is built from TRBV6-1 and TRBJ1-1; D remains ambiguous. The germline gives CDR1 MNHNS, CDR2 SASEGT. The CDR3 runs to 10 residues. Trimming cost V 6 bases and J 6 bases, with 5 bases left between them. The CDR3 loop is CASRDAEAFF. The DNA of the CDR3 is TGTGCCAGCAGGGACGCTGAAGCTTTCTTT.

The chain couples TRBV19 to TRBJ1-5; D not resolved. Germline loops: CDR1 LNHDA, CDR2 SQIVND (reference sequence). Trimming removed 3 bases from V and 3 bases from J, with 9 bases in between. This CDR3 comprises 14 residues. The CDR3 DNA follows: TGTGCCAGTAGTATGGGCGGTCCCAATCAGCCCCAGCATTTT. Residues: CASSMGGPNQPQHF. Variable domain in full (rest from reference TRBV19 and TRBJ1-5): DGGITQSPKYLFRKEGQNVTLSCEQNLNHDAMYWYRQDPGQGLRLIYYSQIVNDFQKGDIAEGYSVSREKKESFPLTVTSAQKNPTAFYLCASSMGGPNQPQHFGDGTRLSIL.

This chain connects TRBV14 to TRBJ2-2, with a possible D match to TRBD2 (7 bases). Deletions cut 0 bases from V and 0 bases from J, with 14 bases between. This CDR3 has 18 amino acids. Germline CDR1 is SGHDN and CDR2 is FVKESK. This chain's CDR3 is CASSQDPWGGANTGELFF. Here the CDR3 DNA reads TGTGCCAGCAGCCAAGACCCTTGGGGGGGCGCGAACACCGGGGAGCTGTTTTTT.

J is TRBJ1-5 and V is TRBV4-1; possible D gene TRBD1, 5 bases. The CDR3 is 16 residues long. In germline, CDR1 is MGHRA, CDR2 YSYEKL. The V end lost 4 bases, the J end lost 3 bases, and 16 bases lay between the germline ends. The CDR3 DNA sequence: TGCGCCAGCAGCCCATACGGGACTGCAAACAATCAGCCCCAGCATTTT. Translated: CASSPYGTANNQPQHF.

This chain joins TRBV5-6 and TRBJ2-4, with 12 bases identical to TRBD2. CDR1 and CDR2 from the germline V gene are SGHDT and YYEEEE. After removal of 4 bases from V and 8 bases from J, the junction contained 10 bases not matched to a gene. This CDR3 has 16 residues. The CDR3 here is CASSTRLAGVRDIQYF. The CDR3 DNA sequence: TGTGCCAGCAGCACTCGACTAGCGGGGGTGCGGGACATTCAGTACTTC.

This clone has only a few counts. V is TRBV2 and J is TRBJ2-5; a possible D gene is TRBD2 (5 bases). The CDR3 is made up of 15 amino acids. The germline V gene encodes CDR1 SNHLY and CDR2 FYNNEI. Trimming removed 3 bases at V and 10 bases at J, with 21 bases between. CDR3 bases: TGTGCCAGCAGTGAGCGGTCGACGGACCTCCGGGACCAGTACTTC. Protein product: CASSERSTDLRDQYF.

The rearrangement joins TRBV27 to TRBJ1-1; TRBD1 matches 9 bases. The V segment lost 4 bases and the J segment 4 bases; nucleotides outside the gene matches: 13. Germline lookup yields CDR1 MNHEY and CDR2 SMNVEV (reference sequence). The CDR3 contains 17 residues. The CDR3 sequence is CASSSYGQGISFTEAFF. The CDR3 DNA follows: TGTGCCAGCAGTTCTTACGGACAGGGGATTTCGTTCACTGAAGCTTTCTTT.

The chain uses TRBV4-1 and TRBJ1-1; the D gene is possibly TRBD1 (6 bases). From germline, CDR1 is MGHRA and CDR2 YSYEKL. The V gene lost 2 bases and the J gene lost 4 bases, with 23 bases spanning the gap. The CDR3 has 18 residues. CDR3 loop: CASSQSLKRRGFPTEAFF. The CDR3 DNA reads as TGCGCCAGCAGCCAATCCCTGAAGAGGAGGGGGTTTCCCACTGAAGCTTTCTTT.

The rearrangement joins TRBV28 to TRBJ1-2, with a weak D call TRBD1 (5 bases). Trimming removed 6 bases at V and 2 bases at J, with 13 bases between. The CDR3 consists of 14 residues. The germline V gene has CDR1 MDHEN and CDR2 SYDVKM. The CDR3 is CASSQTGGNYGYTF. CDR3 nucleotides: TGTGCCAGCAGCCAAACCGGGGGGAACTATGGCTACACCTTC.

The gene calls are TRBV13 and TRBJ2-7; 10 bases agree with TRBD1. The CDR3 is made up of 16 amino acids. Looked up from germline, CDR1 is PRHDT and CDR2 is FYEKMQ (reference sequence). Unmatched junction bases numbered 5, after V lost 1 base and J lost 2 bases. Written as DNA, the CDR3 is TGTGCCAGCAGCTTAGCCGGGACAGGGGCTACCTACGAGCAGTACTTC. Translated, it gives CASSLAGTGATYEQYF.

The V and J genes are TRBV29-1 and TRBJ2-5, with D perhaps given as TRBD1 or TRBD2 (6 bases each). The V and J ends lost 4 bases and 7 bases respectively, with 16 bases between them. Germline V gene lookup returns CDR1 SQVTM and CDR2 ANQGSEA. The CDR3 totals 13 residues. CDR3 DNA sequence: TGCAGCGTTGGGAGGGGACAAGTGGGGACCCAGTACTTC. Translated, it gives CSVGRGQVGTQYF.

V gene TRBV7-9 combines with J gene TRBJ1-6, with a tentative D call TRBD1 (5 bases). The CDR3 runs to 14 residues. Germline V gene sequence: CDR1 SEHNR, CDR2 FQNEAQ (reference sequence). The V end was cut by 2 bases, the J end by 7 bases, with 9 bases between. The CDR3 protein is CASSLWDANSPLHF. In DNA form, the CDR3 reads TGTGCCAGCAGCTTATGGGACGCCAATTCACCCCTCCACTTT.

CDR3 bases: TGTGCCAGCAGCTTATTGGTGGGGGGGCCATACAATGAGCAGTTCTTC. This sequence encodes CASSLLVGGPYNEQFF. The rearrangement uses TRBV7-2 and TRBJ2-1, with TRBD2 as a possible D gene (7 bases). The V end lost 2 bases, the J end lost 4 bases, and 15 bases lay between the germline ends. The germline gives CDR1 SGHTA, CDR2 FQGNSA. The CDR3 has 16 amino acids.

The J gene is TRBJ2-7, the V gene TRBV11-2, with D uncertain. The CDR3 consists of 15 residues. CDR1 is SGHAT, CDR2 FQNNGV, per germline. The germline V and J ends were trimmed by 0 bases and 3 bases, with 12 bases remaining between them. CDR3 DNA sequence: TGTGCCAGCAGCTTAGATCGTCAGGTAGGCTACGAGCAGTACTTC. Its translation is CASSLDRQVGYEQYF.

The CDR3 region has the DNA TGTGCCAGCAGCTTGTCGGGAGACTACGAGCAGTACTTC. It encodes CASSLSGDYEQYF. This sequence joins TRBV13 and TRBJ2-7; perhaps TRBD2 as D (6 bases). CDR3 length equals 13 residues. Germline-derived CDR1 and CDR2 are PRHDT and FYEKMQ (reference sequence). Trimming pared 3 bases from V and 3 bases from J, leaving 9 bases between.

This clone was observed a few times. One end of the junction fails to match germline, which may point to a read error. CDR3 residues: CASSMAGGQSLF. Here the CDR3 DNA reads TGTGCCAGTAGTATGGCGGGAGGACAGTCCCTTTTT. This chain connects TRBV19 to TRBJ1-4, with D perhaps matching TRBD1 (6 bases). Germline V gives CDR1 LNHDA, CDR2 SQIVND (reference sequence). This CDR3 contains 12 residues.

The chain is built from TRBV9 and TRBJ1-3; 9 bases agree with TRBD1. Per germline, CDR1 SGDLS and CDR2 YYNGEE. J gave up 4 bases and V 3 bases, and 14 bases lay outside the gene matches. CDR3 size: 18 residues. The CDR3 DNA is TGTGCCAGCAGCGGAGAGGCGGACAGGGGACCTTGGGGAAACACCATATATTTT. This codes for CASSGEADRGPWGNTIYF.

The chain couples TRBV7-9 to TRBJ2-7; D possibly corresponds to TRBD1 (6 bases). Germline CDR1 reads SEHNR; CDR2 reads FQNEAQ (reference sequence). This CDR3 has 14 residues. Between the trimmed V and J ends, which lost 4 bases and 2 bases, there was a span of 12 bases. CDR3 loop: CASSSWDTPYEQYF. As DNA, the CDR3 is TGTGCCAGCAGCTCTTGGGACACTCCCTACGAGCAGTACTTC.

The J gene is TRBJ1-1, the V gene TRBV10-2; no firm D call. Germline lookup yields CDR1 WSHSY and CDR2 SAAADI. This CDR3 comprises 14 residues. Between the trimmed V and J ends, which lost 4 bases and 0 bases, there was a span of 9 bases. CDR3 sequence (DNA): TGCGCCAGCAGTGGGGAGGAAATGAACACTGAAGCTTTCTTT. It specifies CASSGEEMNTEAFF.

The sample holds a few counts of this clone. The V and J genes are TRBV14 and TRBJ2-1, with 7 positions matching TRBD1. Germline CDR1 SGHDN, CDR2 FVKESK. V gave up 4 bases and J gave up 7 bases; unmatched junction bases: 25. This CDR3 is 20 amino acids long. CDR3 DNA: TGTGCCAGCAGCCGAATAAGAGGGGGAGTAGGGGGCTCGTGGGTGAATGAGCAGTTCTTC. It specifies CASSRIRGGVGGSWVNEQFF.

The chain joins TRBV2 to TRBJ1-3; D call uncertain. The CDR3 sequence is 15 residues long. Germline V gene sequence: CDR1 SNHLY, CDR2 FYNNEI. The V gene lost 4 bases and the J gene lost 1 base, with 11 bases spanning the gap. The chain's CDR3 is CASSVPSGSGNTIYF. As DNA, the CDR3 is TGTGCCAGCAGTGTACCTTCGGGATCTGGAAACACCATATATTTT.

V usage is TRBV7-2 and J usage is TRBJ1-1; D not resolved. Germline CDR1 is SGHTA and CDR2 is FQGNSA. The length of the CDR3 is 16 residues. V lost 5 bases and J 1 base, leaving 17 bases between the germline ends. For the CDR3, the DNA is TGTGCCAGCAGCGTAAGACACCGCGAAGGGAACACTGAAGCTTTCTTT. Protein: CASSVRHREGNTEAFF.

V gene TRBV9 combines with J gene TRBJ2-5, with D tentatively TRBD2 (5 bases). CDR1 and CDR2 from the germline V gene are SGDLS and YYNGEE. The V gene lost 0 bases and the J gene lost 4 bases, with 13 bases spanning the gap. The CDR3 spans 15 residues. This CDR3 is CASSVATRKGETQYF. CDR3 bases: TGTGCCAGCAGCGTAGCTACTAGAAAGGGAGAGACCCAGTACTTC.

A few counts support this clone. V is TRBV27 and J is TRBJ2-1, with TRBD1 matching 9 bases. V was pared by 10 bases and J by 3 bases, with 7 bases of the junction left unmatched. Germline CDR1 reads MNHEY; CDR2 reads SMNVEV (reference sequence). The CDR3 loop spans 14 amino acids. Here the CDR3 reads CATSWDRDYNEQFF. Written as DNA, the CDR3 is TGTGCCACTTCCTGGGACAGGGACTACAATGAGCAGTTCTTC.

Sample share makes this clone medium-sized (0.01 to 0.1%). The same CDR3 arises from other DNA sequences in this sample as well. The gene calls are TRBV7-9 and TRBJ1-2, with D tentatively TRBD1 (6 bases). Germline V CDR1 and CDR2: SEHNR, FQNEAQ (reference sequence). This CDR3 contains 12 residues. Trimming removed 1 base from V and 6 bases from J, with 6 bases in between. The CDR3 sequence: CASSLGTDGYTF. The CDR3 DNA reads as TGTGCCAGCAGCTTAGGGACAGATGGCTACACCTTC.

This clone was counted once. The genes are TRBV7-9 and TRBJ2-1; 11 bases fit TRBD2. Trimming removed 5 bases from V and 6 bases from J; junction bases left unmatched: 3. This CDR3 is 14 amino acids long. Germline values: CDR1 SEHNR, CDR2 FQNEAQ (reference sequence). This CDR3 reads CASSGSGGGNEQFF. The DNA for the CDR3 is TGTGCCAGCAGCGGTAGCGGGGGGGGCAATGAGCAGTTCTTC. The full variable domain, in which reference TRBV7-9 and TRBJ2-1 provide the parts outside the CDR3, is DTGVSQNPRHKITKRGQNVTFRCDPISEHNRLYWYRQTLGQGPEFLTYFQNEAQLEKSRLLSDRFSAERPKGSFSTLEIQRTEQGDSAMYLCASSGSGGGNEQFFGPGTRLTVL.

The rearrangement joins TRBV6-5 to TRBJ2-1; 11 bases are shared with TRBD2. The junction had 8 bases not matched to a gene; V was cut back by 3 bases and J by 7 bases. Germline CDR1 and CDR2: MNHEY and SVGAGI. There are 16 residues in the CDR3. CDR3 nucleotide sequence: TGTGCCAGCAGTTATTTTAGCGGGGGGGCCATGAATGAGCAGTTCTTC. Translation: CASSYFSGGAMNEQFF.

The J gene is TRBJ1-5, the V gene TRBV19, with 8 bases matching TRBD1. The CDR3 is made up of 20 amino acids. V was pared by 3 bases and J by 0 bases, with 16 bases of the junction left unmatched. Germline CDR1 reads LNHDA; CDR2 reads SQIVND (reference sequence). DNA of the CDR3: TGTGCCAGTAGTATTTGGGGTGGCGGACAGGGCGGGATTAGCAATCAGCCCCAGCATTTT. Translating it yields CASSIWGGGQGGISNQPQHF.